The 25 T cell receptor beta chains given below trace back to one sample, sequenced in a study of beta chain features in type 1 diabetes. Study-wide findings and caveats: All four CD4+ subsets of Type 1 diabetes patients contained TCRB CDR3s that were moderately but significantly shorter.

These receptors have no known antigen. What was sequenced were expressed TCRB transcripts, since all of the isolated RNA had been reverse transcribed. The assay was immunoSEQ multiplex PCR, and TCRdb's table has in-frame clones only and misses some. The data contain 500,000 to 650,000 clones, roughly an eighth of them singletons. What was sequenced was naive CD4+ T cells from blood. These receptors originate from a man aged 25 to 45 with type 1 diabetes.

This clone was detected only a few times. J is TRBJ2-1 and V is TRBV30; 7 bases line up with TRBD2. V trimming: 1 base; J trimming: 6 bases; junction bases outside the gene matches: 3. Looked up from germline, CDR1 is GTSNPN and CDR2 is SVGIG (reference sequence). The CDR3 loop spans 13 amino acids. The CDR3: CAWSGGGSNEQFF. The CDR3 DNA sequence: TGTGCCTGGAGTGGAGGCGGGAGCAATGAGCAGTTCTTC.

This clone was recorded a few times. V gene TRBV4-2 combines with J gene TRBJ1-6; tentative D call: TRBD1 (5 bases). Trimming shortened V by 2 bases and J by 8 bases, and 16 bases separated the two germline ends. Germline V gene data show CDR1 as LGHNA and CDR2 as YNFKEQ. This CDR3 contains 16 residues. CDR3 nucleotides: TGTGCCAGCAGCCAACCCACAGGAGAAAGGGATTCACCCCTCCACTTT. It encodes CASSQPTGERDSPLHF.

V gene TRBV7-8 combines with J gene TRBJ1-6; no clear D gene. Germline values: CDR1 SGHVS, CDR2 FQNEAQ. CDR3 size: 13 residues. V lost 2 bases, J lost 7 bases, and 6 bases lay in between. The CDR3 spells CASSLTQNSPLHF. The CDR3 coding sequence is TGTGCCAGCAGCTTAACACAAAATTCACCCCTCCACTTT. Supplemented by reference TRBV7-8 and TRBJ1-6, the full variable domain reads GAGVSQSPRYKVAKRGQDVALRCDPISGHVSLFWYQQALGQGPEFLTYFQNEAQLDKSGLPSDRFFAERPEGSVSTLKIQRTQQEDSAVYLCASSLTQNSPLHFGNGTRLTVT.

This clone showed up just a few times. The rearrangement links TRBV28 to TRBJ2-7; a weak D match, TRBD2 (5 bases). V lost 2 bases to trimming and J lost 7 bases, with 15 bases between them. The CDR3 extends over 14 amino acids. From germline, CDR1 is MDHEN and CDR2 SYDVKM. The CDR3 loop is CASSLNPLEGEQYF. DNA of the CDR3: TGTGCCAGCAGTTTAAACCCACTAGAGGGTGAGCAGTACTTC.

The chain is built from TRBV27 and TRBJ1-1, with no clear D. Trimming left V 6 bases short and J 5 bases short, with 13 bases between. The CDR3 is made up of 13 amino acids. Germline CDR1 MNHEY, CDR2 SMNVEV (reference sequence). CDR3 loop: CASSNRPGTEAFF. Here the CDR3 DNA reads TGTGCCAGCAGCAATAGACCCGGGACTGAAGCTTTCTTT.

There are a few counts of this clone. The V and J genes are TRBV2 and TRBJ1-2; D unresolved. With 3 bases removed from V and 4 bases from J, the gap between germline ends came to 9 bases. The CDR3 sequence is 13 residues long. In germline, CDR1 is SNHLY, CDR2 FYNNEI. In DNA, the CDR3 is TGTGCCAGCAGTGATTTGCGGAGCTATGGCTACACCTTC. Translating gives CASSDLRSYGYTF. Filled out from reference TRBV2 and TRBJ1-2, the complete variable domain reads EPEVTQTPSHQVTQMGQEVILRCVPISNHLYFYWYRQILGQKVEFLVSFYNNEISEKSEIFDDQFSVERPDGSNFTLKIRSTKLEDSAMYFCASSDLRSYGYTFGSGTRLTVV.

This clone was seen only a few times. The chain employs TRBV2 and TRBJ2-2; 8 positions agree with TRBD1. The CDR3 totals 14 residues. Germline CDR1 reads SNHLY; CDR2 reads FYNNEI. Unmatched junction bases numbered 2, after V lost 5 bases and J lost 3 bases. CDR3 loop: CASSRTGYTGELFF. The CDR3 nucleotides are TGTGCCAGCAGTAGGACAGGGTACACCGGGGAGCTGTTTTTT. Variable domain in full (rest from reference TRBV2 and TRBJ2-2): EPEVTQTPSHQVTQMGQEVILRCVPISNHLYFYWYRQILGQKVEFLVSFYNNEISEKSEIFDDQFSVERPDGSNFTLKIRSTKLEDSAMYFCASSRTGYTGELFFGEGSRLTVL.

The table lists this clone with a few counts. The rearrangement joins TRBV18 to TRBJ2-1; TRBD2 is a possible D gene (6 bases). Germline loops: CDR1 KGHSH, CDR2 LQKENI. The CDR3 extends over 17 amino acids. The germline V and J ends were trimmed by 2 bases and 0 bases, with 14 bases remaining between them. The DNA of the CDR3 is TGTGCCAGCTCACCAACGCTACAGCGGGCCTCCTACAATGAGCAGTTCTTC. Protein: CASSPTLQRASYNEQFF.

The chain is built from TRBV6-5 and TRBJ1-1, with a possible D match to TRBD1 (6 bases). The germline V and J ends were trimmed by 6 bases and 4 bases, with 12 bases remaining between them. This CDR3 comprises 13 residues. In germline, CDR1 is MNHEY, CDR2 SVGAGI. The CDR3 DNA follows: TGTGCCAGCAGCCACAGGGAAAGCACTGAAGCTTTCTTT. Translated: CASSHRESTEAFF.

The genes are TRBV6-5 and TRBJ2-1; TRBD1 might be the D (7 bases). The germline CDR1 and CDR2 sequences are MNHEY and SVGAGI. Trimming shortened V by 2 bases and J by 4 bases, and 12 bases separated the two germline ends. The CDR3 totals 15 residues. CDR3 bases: TGTGCCAGCAGTTACGAGCAGGGGGGTTACAATGAGCAGTTCTTC. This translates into CASSYEQGGYNEQFF.

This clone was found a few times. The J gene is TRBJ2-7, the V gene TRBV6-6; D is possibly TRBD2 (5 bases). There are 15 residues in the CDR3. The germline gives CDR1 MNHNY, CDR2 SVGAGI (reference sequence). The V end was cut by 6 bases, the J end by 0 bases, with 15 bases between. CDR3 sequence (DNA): TGTGCCAGCAGCCAAGAGAGGGCCTTCTCCTACGAGCAGTACTTC. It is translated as CASSQERAFSYEQYF.

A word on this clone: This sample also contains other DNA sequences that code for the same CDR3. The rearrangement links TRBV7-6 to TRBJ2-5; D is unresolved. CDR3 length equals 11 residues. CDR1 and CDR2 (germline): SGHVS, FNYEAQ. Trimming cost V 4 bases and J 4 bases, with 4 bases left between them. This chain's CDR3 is CASSSLETQYF. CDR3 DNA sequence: TGTGCCAGCAGCTCTTTAGAGACCCAGTACTTC.

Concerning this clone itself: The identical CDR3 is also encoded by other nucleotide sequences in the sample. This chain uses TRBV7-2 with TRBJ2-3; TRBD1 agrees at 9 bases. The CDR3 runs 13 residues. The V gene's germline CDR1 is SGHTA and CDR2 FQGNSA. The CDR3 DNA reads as TGTGCTAGCCGGGACAGGGACACAGATACGCAGTATTTT. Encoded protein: CASRDRDTDTQYF.

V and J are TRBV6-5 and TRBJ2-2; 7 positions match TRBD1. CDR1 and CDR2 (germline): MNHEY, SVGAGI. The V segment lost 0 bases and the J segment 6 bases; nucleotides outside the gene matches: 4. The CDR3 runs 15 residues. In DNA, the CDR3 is TGTGCCAGCAGTTACTCGGCGACAGGGCCCGGGGAGCTGTTTTTT. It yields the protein CASSYSATGPGELFF.

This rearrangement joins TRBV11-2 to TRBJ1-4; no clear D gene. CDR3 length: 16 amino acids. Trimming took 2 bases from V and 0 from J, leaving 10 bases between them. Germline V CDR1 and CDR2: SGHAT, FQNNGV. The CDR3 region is CASSLNMASTNEKLFF. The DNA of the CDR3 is TGTGCCAGCAGCTTAAATATGGCTTCAACTAATGAAAAACTGTTTTTT. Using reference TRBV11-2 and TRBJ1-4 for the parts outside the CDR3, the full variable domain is EAGVAQSPRYKIIEKRQSVAFWCNPISGHATLYWYQQILGQGPKLLIQFQNNGVVDDSQLPKDRFSAERLKGVDSTLKIQPAKLEDSAVYLCASSLNMASTNEKLFFGSGTQLSVL.

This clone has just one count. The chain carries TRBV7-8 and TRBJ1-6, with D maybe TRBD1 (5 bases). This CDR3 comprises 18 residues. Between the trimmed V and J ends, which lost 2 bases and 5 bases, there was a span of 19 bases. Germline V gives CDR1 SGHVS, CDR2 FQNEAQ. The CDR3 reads CASSLWVDPGLNNSPLHF. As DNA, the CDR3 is TGTGCCAGCAGCTTATGGGTTGACCCGGGACTGAATAATTCACCCCTCCACTTT.

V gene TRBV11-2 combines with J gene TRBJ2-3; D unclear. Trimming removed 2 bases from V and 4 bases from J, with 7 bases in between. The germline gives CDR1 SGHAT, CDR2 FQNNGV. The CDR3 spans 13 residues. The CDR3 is CASSLLRADTQYF. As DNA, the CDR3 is TGTGCCAGCAGCTTACTACGGGCAGATACGCAGTATTTT.

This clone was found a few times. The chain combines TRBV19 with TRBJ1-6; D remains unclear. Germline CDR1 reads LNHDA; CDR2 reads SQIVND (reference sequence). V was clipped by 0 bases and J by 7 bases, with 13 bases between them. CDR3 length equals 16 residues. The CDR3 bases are TGTGCCAGTAGTATAGATCTTGGCAGCCAGAATTCACCCCTCCACTTT. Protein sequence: CASSIDLGSQNSPLHF.

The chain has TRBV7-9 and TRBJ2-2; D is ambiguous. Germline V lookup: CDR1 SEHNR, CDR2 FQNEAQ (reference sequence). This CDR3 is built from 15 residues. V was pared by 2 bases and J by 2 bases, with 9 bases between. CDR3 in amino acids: CASSLTPLNTGELFF. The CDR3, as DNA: TGTGCCAGCAGCTTAACCCCCCTTAACACCGGGGAGCTGTTTTTT. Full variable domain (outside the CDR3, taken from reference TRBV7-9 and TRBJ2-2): DTGVSQNPRHKITKRGQNVTFRCDPISEHNRLYWYRQTLGQGPEFLTYFQNEAQLEKSRLLSDRFSAERPKGSFSTLEIQRTEQGDSAMYLCASSLTPLNTGELFFGEGSRLTVL.

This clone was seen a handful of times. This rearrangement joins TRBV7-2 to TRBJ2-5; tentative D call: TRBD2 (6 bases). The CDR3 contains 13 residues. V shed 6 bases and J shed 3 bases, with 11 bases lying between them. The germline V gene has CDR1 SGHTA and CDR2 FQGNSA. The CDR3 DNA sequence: TGTGCCAGCAGAGTGGGGGGTAAAGAGACCCAGTACTTC. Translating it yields CASRVGGKETQYF.

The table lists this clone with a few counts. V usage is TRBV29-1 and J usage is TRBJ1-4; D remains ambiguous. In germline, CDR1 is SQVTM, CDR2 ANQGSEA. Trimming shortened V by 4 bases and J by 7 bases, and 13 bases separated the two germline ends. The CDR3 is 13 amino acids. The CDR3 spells CSVGLQESEKLFF. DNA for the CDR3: TGCAGCGTTGGTCTCCAGGAGTCTGAAAAACTGTTTTTT.

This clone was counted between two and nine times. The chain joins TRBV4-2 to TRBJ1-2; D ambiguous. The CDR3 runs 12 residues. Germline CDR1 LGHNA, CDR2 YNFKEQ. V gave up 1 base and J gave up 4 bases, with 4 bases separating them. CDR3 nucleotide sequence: TGTGCCAGCAGCCAAGTGGGCTATGGCTACACCTTC. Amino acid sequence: CASSQVGYGYTF.

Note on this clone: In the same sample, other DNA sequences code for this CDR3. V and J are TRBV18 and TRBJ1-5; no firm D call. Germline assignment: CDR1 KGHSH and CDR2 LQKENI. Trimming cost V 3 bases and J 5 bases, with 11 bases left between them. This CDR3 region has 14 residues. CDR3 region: CASSPLGGDQPQHF. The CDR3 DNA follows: TGTGCCAGCTCACCCCTAGGCGGAGATCAGCCCCAGCATTTT.

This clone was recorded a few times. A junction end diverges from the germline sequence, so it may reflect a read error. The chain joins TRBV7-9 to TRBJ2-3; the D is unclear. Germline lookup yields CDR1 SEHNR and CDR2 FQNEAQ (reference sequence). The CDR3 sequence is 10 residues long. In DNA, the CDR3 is TGTGCCAGCAGCCCTAGTGCGTGGGATTTT. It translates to CASSPSAWDF. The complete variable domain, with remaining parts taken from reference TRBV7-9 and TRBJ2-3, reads DTGVSQNPRHKITKRGQNVTFRCDPISEHNRLYWYRQTLGQGPEFLTYFQNEAQLEKSRLLSDRFSAERPKGSFSTLEIQRTEQGDSAMYLCASSPSAWDFGPGTRLTVL.

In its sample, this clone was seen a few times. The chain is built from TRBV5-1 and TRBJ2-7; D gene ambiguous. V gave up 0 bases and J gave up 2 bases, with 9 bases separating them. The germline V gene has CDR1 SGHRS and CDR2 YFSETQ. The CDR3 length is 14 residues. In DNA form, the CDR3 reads TGCGCCAGCAGCTTGGCCCAGCCAGCCTACGAGCAGTACTTC. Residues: CASSLAQPAYEQYF.